The 26 T cell receptor beta chains reported below all come from one sample, sequenced in a study of OX40 agonist ivuxolimab in advanced cancers. Method: immunoSEQ multiplex PCR; TCRdb's copy keeps in-frame clones and lacks some. This sample has about 23,000 clones, with around four fifths found just once. The material sequenced was CD4+ or CD8+ T cells sorted from blood, taken in a trial of the OX40 agonist ivuxolimab. The receptors were sampled from an adult with an advanced solid tumor such as melanoma, head and neck, liver or kidney cancer.

The chain links TRBV19 to TRBJ2-4, with 7 positions matching TRBD2. The CDR3 extends over 14 amino acids. Germline V gives CDR1 LNHDA, CDR2 SQIVND (reference sequence). The J segment lost 8 bases and the V segment lost 1 base, leaving 5 bases of the junction unmatched. CDR3 sequence (DNA): TGTGCCAGTAGTATAGGGGGAGGGAGGGACATTCAGTACTTC. Translated, it gives CASSIGGGRDIQYF.

The V gene is TRBV29-1, the J gene TRBJ2-3; 13 nucleotides match TRBD2. V was pared by 6 bases and J by 6 bases, with 0 bases of the junction left unmatched. CDR3 length equals 12 residues. The germline V gene has CDR1 SQVTM and CDR2 ANQGSEA. CDR3 coding DNA: TGCAGCGTACTAGCGGGGGGGGATACGCAGTATTTT. Protein sequence: CSVLAGGDTQYF.

The J gene is TRBJ1-3, the V gene TRBV21-1; the table assigns TRBD1, which was not confirmed against the DNA. TRBV21-1 is recorded as a pseudogene. CDR3 length equals 16 residues. The CDR3 loop reads CASTYNRASSGNTIYF. The CDR3 DNA reads as TGTGCCAGCACCTATAACAGGGCTTCCTCTGGAAACACCATATATTTT.

The V call is TRBV5-1, the J call TRBJ1-1; D not resolved. Germline V gene lookup returns CDR1 SGHRS and CDR2 YFSETQ. V was cut by 4 bases and J by 0 bases, with 13 bases left in between. The CDR3 spans 15 residues. DNA of the CDR3: TGCGCCAGCAGCCCCGCTACGGGGTTGAACACTGAAGCTTTCTTT. Translating it yields CASSPATGLNTEAFF.

The chain carries TRBV6-1 and TRBJ2-7; TRBD1 matches at 7 bases. Germline CDR1 MNHNS, CDR2 SASEGT. The V and J ends lost 5 bases and 5 bases, in that order; junction bases with no gene match: 3. The CDR3 is made up of 12 amino acids. CDR3: CASSRQGDEQYF. In nucleotides, the CDR3 is TGTGCCAGCAGTAGACAGGGAGACGAGCAGTACTTC.

This clone was recorded once. The chain couples TRBV19 to TRBJ2-1; TRBD2 matches at 10 bases. The CDR3 consists of 13 residues. Germline V gives CDR1 LNHDA, CDR2 SQIVND (reference sequence). J lost 10 bases, V lost 6 bases, and 6 bases had no gene match. This CDR3 reads CASSLAGVGEQFF. The DNA of the CDR3 is TGTGCCAGTAGCCTAGCGGGAGTAGGCGAGCAGTTCTTC.

V is TRBV6-6 and J is TRBJ1-6, with no clear D. Germline values: CDR1 MNHNY, CDR2 SVGAGI (reference sequence). The CDR3 is 13 residues long. V lost 3 bases and J lost 7, with 7 bases in between. As DNA, the CDR3 is TGTGCCAGCAGTTATGGGGAAAATTCACCCCTCCACTTT. This sequence encodes CASSYGENSPLHF.

The chain employs TRBV7-9 and TRBJ1-2, with a weak D call TRBD1 (5 bases). Germline CDR1 reads SEHNR; CDR2 reads FQNEAQ (reference sequence). CDR3 size: 14 residues. V lost 6 bases and J 7 bases, leaving 18 bases between the germline ends. CDR3: CASRQIRGEGGYTF. CDR3 nucleotides: TGTGCCAGCAGACAAATTCGAGGGGAGGGTGGCTACACCTTC.

The chain combines TRBV29-1 with TRBJ1-1, with D unresolved. V lost 3 bases, J lost 0 bases, and 11 bases lay in between. CDR1 and CDR2 (germline): SQVTM, ANQGSEA. The CDR3 spans 14 residues. The CDR3 DNA reads TGCAGCGTTGATCGGGGAGGACTGAACACTGAAGCTTTCTTT. This codes for CSVDRGGLNTEAFF.

V is TRBV25-1 and J is TRBJ2-5; the D gene could be TRBD1 or TRBD2 (6 bases each). V was shortened by 4 bases and J by 7 bases, with 16 bases between the two germline ends. The CDR3 contains 14 residues. The germline gives CDR1 MGHDK, CDR2 SYGVNS. The CDR3 DNA is TGTGCCAGCAGTGCCGCAACTAGGGGGGCGACCCAGTACTTC. This translates into CASSAATRGATQYF.

The chain combines TRBV5-1 with TRBJ2-5; TRBD2 agrees at 9 bases. The CDR3 covers 15 residues. Germline V CDR1 and CDR2: SGHRS, YFSETQ. Trimming at V came to 3 bases and at J to 3 bases, leaving 6 bases not matched to a gene. The CDR3 DNA sequence: TGCGCCAGCAGCTCCGTCGCGGGGGGGAAAGAGACCCAGTACTTC. Residues: CASSSVAGGKETQYF.

The rearrangement uses TRBV10-3 and TRBJ2-7, with TRBD1 as a possible D gene (5 bases). V was clipped by 11 bases and J by 7 bases, with 18 bases between them. The CDR3 length is 12 residues. Germline V lookup: CDR1 ENHRY, CDR2 SYGVKD. This CDR3 is CAPLQGMGEQYF. CDR3 coding DNA: TGTGCCCCCCTGCAGGGTATGGGGGAGCAGTACTTC.

For the CDR3, the DNA is TGTGCCAGCAGCTTAGAGGATTCCTACGAGCAGTACTTC. It encodes CASSLEDSYEQYF. The V call is TRBV7-9, the J call TRBJ2-7; D not resolved. The germline V gene encodes CDR1 SEHNR and CDR2 FQNEAQ (reference sequence). This CDR3 has 13 residues. V shed 1 base and J shed 1 base, with 5 bases lying between them.

The J gene is TRBJ2-3, the V gene TRBV27; D unresolved. Trimming pared 8 bases from V and 1 base from J, leaving 13 bases between. Germline V gives CDR1 MNHEY, CDR2 SMNVEV (reference sequence). This CDR3 contains 14 residues. DNA of the CDR3: TGTGCCAGCCGCCTGAGTTGGGGCACAGATACGCAGTATTTT. This codes for CASRLSWGTDTQYF.

J is TRBJ1-5 and V is TRBV27; no clear D gene. The CDR3 spans 15 residues. V lost 5 bases and J 2 bases, leaving 13 bases between the germline ends. Germline V gene sequence: CDR1 MNHEY, CDR2 SMNVEV (reference sequence). DNA of the CDR3: TGTGCCAGCAGTATAACCGACGGCCGCAATCAGCCCCAGCATTTT. Residues: CASSITDGRNQPQHF.

The sample holds a few counts of this clone. The chain carries TRBV6-5 and TRBJ2-3, with 14 bases identical to TRBD2. The V and J ends lost 5 bases and 11 bases, in that order; junction bases with no gene match: 3. CDR3 length: 13 amino acids. CDR1 and CDR2 (germline): MNHEY, SVGAGI. CDR3 DNA sequence: TGTGCCAGCAGTCCGACTAGCGGGGGGGGGCAGTATTTT. As protein: CASSPTSGGGQYF.

The genes are TRBV10-3 and TRBJ1-6; the match to TRBD1 covers 7 bases. Germline CDR1 is ENHRY and CDR2 is SYGVKD. CDR3 length: 15 amino acids. J was trimmed by 8 bases and V by 8 bases; bases with no gene match: 12. CDR3 protein: CAIGEGAAIYSPLHF. DNA for the CDR3: TGTGCCATCGGGGAGGGGGCAGCTATTTATTCACCCCTCCACTTT.

The V gene is TRBV7-9, the J gene TRBJ2-1, with TRBD2 identical over 8 bases. Per germline, CDR1 SEHNR and CDR2 FQNEAQ (reference sequence). V lost 5 bases to trimming and J lost 5 bases; unmatched junction nucleotides: 11. The CDR3 runs to 16 residues. The CDR3 coding sequence is TGTGCCAGCAGCCACCTACTAGCGGAGTTTAACAATGAGCAGTTCTTC. Its protein product is CASSHLLAEFNNEQFF.

The V call is TRBV2, the J call TRBJ2-1; no reliable D call. The CDR3 has 12 residues. Germline lookup yields CDR1 SNHLY and CDR2 FYNNEI. The germline V and J ends were trimmed by 5 bases and 7 bases, with 9 bases remaining between them. The CDR3 protein is CASSWATNEQFF. In DNA form, the CDR3 reads TGTGCCAGCAGTTGGGCAACGAATGAGCAGTTCTTC.

The rearrangement joins TRBV7-9 to TRBJ1-2, with D hard to call. The CDR3 consists of 14 residues. CDR1 SEHNR and CDR2 FQNEAQ come from the germline V gene (reference sequence). V was clipped by 1 base and J by 7 bases, with 13 bases between them. CDR3 coding DNA: TGTGCCAGCAGCTTAGAGGGCAGTGCCTTTGGCTACACCTTC. Protein: CASSLEGSAFGYTF.

The chain combines TRBV15 with TRBJ2-5; D is perhaps TRBD1 (6 bases). The CDR3 extends over 15 amino acids. In germline, CDR1 is LNHNV, CDR2 YYDKDF (reference sequence). The V end lost 5 bases, the J end lost 4 bases, and 17 bases lay between the germline ends. The CDR3 DNA reads as TGTGCCACCAGCGAGTCACAGGGCCTTCGAGAGACCCAGTACTTC. Its protein product is CATSESQGLRETQYF.

The chain uses TRBV27 and TRBJ2-1; 11 bases are shared with TRBD2. The CDR3 has 16 residues. Germline V gene lookup returns CDR1 MNHEY and CDR2 SMNVEV (reference sequence). J was trimmed by 3 bases and V by 4 bases; bases with no gene match: 5. This chain's CDR3 is CASSSWGLADYNEQFF. CDR3 in DNA: TGTGCCAGCAGTTCCTGGGGACTAGCGGACTACAATGAGCAGTTCTTC.

The chain has TRBV9 and TRBJ2-7; 8 positions agree with TRBD2. This CDR3 comprises 13 residues. Germline lookup yields CDR1 SGDLS and CDR2 YYNGEE. V shed 6 bases and J 2 bases; nucleotides not matched to a gene: 4. CDR3 in amino acids: CASTVAGTYEQYF. CDR3 nucleotides: TGTGCCAGCACGGTAGCGGGAACCTACGAGCAGTACTTC.

This chain connects TRBV6-6 to TRBJ1-3; TRBD1 matches at 9 bases. The V segment lost 6 bases and the J segment 6 bases; nucleotides outside the gene matches: 9. CDR1 MNHNY and CDR2 SVGAGI come from the germline V gene (reference sequence). The CDR3 is 15 amino acids. DNA of the CDR3: TGTGCCAGCAGAGGACAGGGGAGTCCACCAAACACCATATATTTT. It translates to CASRGQGSPPNTIYF.

In its sample, this clone was seen once. This chain connects TRBV6-5 to TRBJ1-1; perhaps TRBD1 as D (5 bases). This CDR3 contains 14 residues. With 5 bases removed from V and 4 bases from J, the gap between germline ends came to 14 bases. Germline values: CDR1 MNHEY, CDR2 SVGAGI. This chain's CDR3 is CASSDLRGTTEAFF. CDR3 in DNA: TGTGCCAGCAGTGACCTCCGGGGGACCACTGAAGCTTTCTTT.

This clone was picked up one time. V is TRBV6-1 and J is TRBJ2-1; D is ambiguous. With 7 bases removed from V and 3 bases from J, the gap between germline ends came to 7 bases. The CDR3 totals 12 residues. The V gene's germline CDR1 is MNHNS and CDR2 SASEGT. This chain's CDR3 is CASMERYNEQFF. DNA of the CDR3: TGTGCCAGCATGGAGCGCTACAATGAGCAGTTCTTC.